This TCR beta chain was observed in a study of blood T cell repertoires in COVID-19. Overall study: From the United States, Italy and Spain came samples of acute and convalescent COVID-19. The analysed material was cDNA or gDNA that came from T cells, B-cell-depleted T cells, or PBMCs.

The CDR3 spans 15 residues. Germline V lookup: CDR1 MDHEN, CDR2 SYDVKM. Trimming at V came to 4 bases and at J to 6 bases, leaving 9 bases not matched to a gene. This clone was seen only once. Source study methods: Reference gene primers were amplified, and this amplification served to estimate nucleated cell counts. Sequenced by immunoSEQ multiplex PCR; TCRdb stores in-frame clones only, minus some. The D gene and trimming were derived from the DNA, and the V and J assignments and clone size from that table. The sample yields about 120,000 clones, 80% to 90% seen once. The receptor's source is an older man with active or convalescent COVID-19. Input material: peripheral blood. This sequence joins TRBV28 and TRBJ1-5; 7 nucleotides line up with TRBD1. Written as DNA, the CDR3 is TGTGCCAGCAGTTCGTCAGGGGGTCGCGGTCAGCCCCAGCATTTT. Translated: CASSSSGGRGQPQHF.